These T cell receptor beta chains were read from a single sample in a study of T cells after yellow fever vaccination. Via MiXCR, TCRdb re-called the 5' RACE reads, giving one row per CDR3 protein. The sample lists approximately 74,000 distinct CDR3 sequences, roughly 6.9% seen once, with about 32% in the top ten. The sample in question was CD8+ T cells sorted from PBMCs, obtained about 5 days after the first yellow fever vaccination. Receptor source: a man in his late teens or twenties who received the YFV17D yellow fever vaccine. The CDR3 runs from the conserved cysteine through the conserved F or W. The order of the fields is D gene, clone size, V gene, J gene, CDR3 length, CDR3 DNA, CDR3 protein. A D gene is named only where the DNA matches it firmly. A clone size is listed for some rows: how often the clone was seen (once, few, many), or a class if it is expanded.

d_gene: TRBD1
abundance: few
v_gene: TRBV7-2
j_gene: TRBJ1-1
len: 14
CDR3nt: TGTGCCAGCAGCTTACGGACACAGGGGGCTGAAGCTTTCTTT
CDR3aa: CASSLRTQGAEAFF

d_gene: NA
abundance: few
v_gene: TRBV10-1
j_gene: TRBJ2-4
len: 18
CDR3nt: TGCGCCAGCAGTGAGTCGAGAACAGAGGGTCGAGCCAAAAACATTCAGTACTTC
CDR3aa: CASSESRTEGRAKNIQYF

d_gene: NA
abundance: many
v_gene: TRBV18
j_gene: TRBJ2-2
len: 14
CDR3nt: TGTGCCAGCTCACCAGCGGGGAACACCGGGGAGCTGTTTTTT
CDR3aa: CASSPAGNTGELFF

d_gene: TRBD2
abundance: many
v_gene: TRBV28
j_gene: TRBJ2-4
len: 17
CDR3nt: TGTGCCAGCAGTCCTACTCGCCTAGCGGGAGCCAAAAACATTCAGTACTTC
CDR3aa: CASSPTRLAGAKNIQYF

d_gene: NA
abundance: NA
v_gene: TRBV11-2
j_gene: TRBJ2-2
len: 17
CDR3nt: TGTGCCAGCAGCTTACATCCCGGGACGGGAAACACCGGGGAGCTGTTTTTT
CDR3aa: CASSLHPGTGNTGELFF

d_gene: NA
abundance: few
v_gene: TRBV24-1
j_gene: TRBJ2-2
len: 14
CDR3nt: TGTGCCACCATGGGGACTCCGAACACCGGGGAGCTGTTTTTT
CDR3aa: CATMGTPNTGELFF

d_gene: NA
abundance: NA
v_gene: TRBV4-3
j_gene: TRBJ2-7
len: 12
CDR3nt: TGCGCCAGCAGCCAGGGACCCTACGAGCAGTACTTC
CDR3aa: CASSQGPYEQYF

d_gene: TRBD1
abundance: few
v_gene: TRBV30
j_gene: TRBJ2-1
len: 17
CDR3nt: TGTGCCTGGAGTGTACGGATTGGGACAGCAGGATACAATGAGCAGTTCTTC
CDR3aa: CAWSVRIGTAGYNEQFF

d_gene: TRBD1
abundance: NA
v_gene: TRBV14
j_gene: TRBJ2-3
len: 14
CDR3nt: TGTGCCAGCAGCCTCGGACAGGGCCGGGGTACGCAGTATTTT
CDR3aa: CASSLGQGRGTQYF

d_gene: TRBD2
abundance: NA
v_gene: TRBV7-2
j_gene: TRBJ2-5
len: 14
CDR3nt: TGTGCCAGCTGTCGTCTAGCGGGGGAAGAGACCCAGTACTTC
CDR3aa: CASCRLAGEETQYF

d_gene: NA
abundance: NA
v_gene: TRBV5-6
j_gene: TRBJ1-5
len: 13
CDR3nt: TGTGCCAGCAGCTTCGGGTACAATCAGCCCCAGCATTTT
CDR3aa: CASSFGYNQPQHF

d_gene: NA
abundance: NA
v_gene: TRBV5-1
j_gene: TRBJ2-2
len: 20
CDR3nt: TGCGCCAGCAGCTTGCGTCGGGCCGAAGACTCCTTCTTGGGCACCGGGGAGCTGTTTTTT
CDR3aa: CASSLRRAEDSFLGTGELFF

d_gene: NA
abundance: many
v_gene: TRBV9
j_gene: TRBJ1-1
len: 14
CDR3nt: TGTGCCAGCAGCCCTCCCCGAGGGACCACTGAAGCTTTCTTT
CDR3aa: CASSPPRGTTEAFF

d_gene: TRBD1
abundance: many
v_gene: TRBV12-3/TRBV12-4
j_gene: TRBJ2-1
len: 14
CDR3nt: TGTGCCAGCAGCCGCCTTACCGGGACAGGGCGAATATTCTTC
CDR3aa: CASSRLTGTGRIFF

d_gene: NA
abundance: NA
v_gene: TRBV7-7
j_gene: TRBJ2-1
len: 15
CDR3nt: TGTGCTAGCAGCCACGGACCGCCGACCTACAATGAGCAGTTCTTC
CDR3aa: CASSHGPPTYNEQFF

d_gene: TRBD1
abundance: many
v_gene: TRBV29-1
j_gene: TRBJ1-1
len: 12
CDR3nt: TGCAGCGTTACAGGGGTAGACACTGAAGCTTTCTTT
CDR3aa: CSVTGVDTEAFF

d_gene: NA
abundance: many
v_gene: TRBV27
j_gene: TRBJ1-4
len: 13
CDR3nt: TGTGCCAGCAGAAGGGGAACTAATGAAAAACTGTTTTTT
CDR3aa: CASRRGTNEKLFF

d_gene: NA
abundance: many
v_gene: TRBV10-1
j_gene: TRBJ1-1
len: 13
CDR3nt: TGCGCCAGCAGCGCGGTATTGAACACTGAAGCTTTCTTT
CDR3aa: CASSAVLNTEAFF

d_gene: TRBD1
abundance: few
v_gene: TRBV5-5
j_gene: TRBJ1-6
len: 16
CDR3nt: TGTGCCAGCAGTTTGGGGGACAGACCTTATAATTCACCCCTCCACTTT
CDR3aa: CASSLGDRPYNSPLHF

d_gene: NA
abundance: NA
v_gene: TRBV12-3/TRBV12-4
j_gene: TRBJ1-2
len: 14
CDR3nt: TGTGCCAGCAGTTCCCCGACAGCCCACTATGGCTACACCTTC
CDR3aa: CASSSPTAHYGYTF

d_gene: NA
abundance: few
v_gene: TRBV7-9
j_gene: TRBJ2-1
len: 16
CDR3nt: TGTGCCAGCAGCTTAGCGGTCGGTAAAGGGTACAATGAGCAGTTCTTC
CDR3aa: CASSLAVGKGYNEQFF

d_gene: TRBD2
abundance: many
v_gene: TRBV20-1
j_gene: TRBJ2-5
len: 19
CDR3nt: TGCAGTGCTAGGTGGGGCCTAGCGGGGGGCCCTCTCATCCAAGAGACCCAGTACTTC
CDR3aa: CSARWGLAGGPLIQETQYF

d_gene: TRBD1
abundance: many
v_gene: TRBV6-1
j_gene: TRBJ1-5
len: 15
CDR3nt: TGTGCCAGCAGTGAAGCCGGGACAGGGTGGAGTCCCCAGCATTTT
CDR3aa: CASSEAGTGWSPQHF

d_gene: TRBD2
abundance: many
v_gene: TRBV6-2/TRBV6-3
j_gene: TRBJ2-3
len: 15
CDR3nt: TGTGCCAGCAGTTGGAGGACTAGCGGGGTGCATACGCAGTATTTT
CDR3aa: CASSWRTSGVHTQYF

d_gene: NA
abundance: NA
v_gene: TRBV11-1
j_gene: TRBJ2-3
len: 16
CDR3nt: TGTGCCAGCAGCTATTGGGGGCGGGCTTCCACAGATACGCAGTATTTT
CDR3aa: CASSYWGRASTDTQYF

d_gene: NA
abundance: few
v_gene: TRBV6-1
j_gene: TRBJ2-1
len: 13
CDR3nt: TGTGCCAGCAGCGTGGGGCTTTACAATGAGCAGTTCTTC
CDR3aa: CASSVGLYNEQFF

d_gene: NA
abundance: many
v_gene: TRBV4-1
j_gene: TRBJ1-5
len: 14
CDR3nt: TGCGCCAGCAGCACGGCTCAGGGGAATCAGCCCCAGCATTTT
CDR3aa: CASSTAQGNQPQHF

d_gene: NA
abundance: many
v_gene: TRBV6-1
j_gene: TRBJ2-1
len: 14
CDR3nt: TGTGCCAGCAGTCCCCTAAACTACCACAATGAGCAGTTCTTC
CDR3aa: CASSPLNYHNEQFF

d_gene: NA
abundance: many
v_gene: TRBV7-9
j_gene: TRBJ2-2
len: 13
CDR3nt: TGTGCCAGCAGCTTAGCTGATGGGGGAGAGCTGTTTTTT
CDR3aa: CASSLADGGELFF

d_gene: NA
abundance: few
v_gene: TRBV7-8
j_gene: TRBJ1-2
len: 15
CDR3nt: TGTGCCAGCAGCTTGGGAACTCTGAGGGACTATGGCTACACCTTC
CDR3aa: CASSLGTLRDYGYTF

d_gene: TRBD1
abundance: many
v_gene: TRBV20-1
j_gene: TRBJ2-3
len: 15
CDR3nt: TGCAGTGCTAGTGAGGGGACAGGGTTGTCAGATACGCAGTATTTT
CDR3aa: CSASEGTGLSDTQYF

d_gene: NA
abundance: NA
v_gene: TRBV27
j_gene: TRBJ2-1
len: 17
CDR3nt: TGTGCCAGCAGTTTATCCCCCGGCGGTGAGGTTCTCAATGAGCAGTTCTTC
CDR3aa: CASSLSPGGEVLNEQFF

d_gene: NA
abundance: many
v_gene: TRBV11-2
j_gene: TRBJ2-3
len: 15
CDR3nt: TGTGCCAGCAGCTTAGGAGGGGGGTCCACAGATACGCAGTATTTT
CDR3aa: CASSLGGGSTDTQYF

d_gene: NA
abundance: few
v_gene: TRBV6-6
j_gene: TRBJ2-2
len: 13
CDR3nt: TGTGCCAGCACGCGGGTCAACACCGGGGAGCTGTTTTTT
CDR3aa: CASTRVNTGELFF

d_gene: TRBD1
abundance: few
v_gene: TRBV6-1
j_gene: TRBJ2-1
len: 13
CDR3nt: TGTGCCAGCAGCAACCACAGGGGCAATGAGCAGTTCTTC
CDR3aa: CASSNHRGNEQFF

d_gene: TRBD1
abundance: NA
v_gene: TRBV4-3
j_gene: TRBJ2-1
len: 15
CDR3nt: TGCGCCAGCAGCCTAGGTAGGGGGCTGGCGAATGAGCAGTTCTTC
CDR3aa: CASSLGRGLANEQFF

d_gene: TRBD1
abundance: NA
v_gene: TRBV7-9
j_gene: TRBJ1-5
len: 14
CDR3nt: TGTGCCAGCACCGGGACAGGGAACAATCAGCCCCAGCATTTT
CDR3aa: CASTGTGNNQPQHF

d_gene: NA
abundance: NA
v_gene: TRBV7-2
j_gene: TRBJ2-1
len: 17
CDR3nt: TGTGCCAACAGCTTTGCGTCCTCTTCACTCTCCTACAATGAGCAGTTCTTC
CDR3aa: CANSFASSSLSYNEQFF

d_gene: NA
abundance: few
v_gene: TRBV19
j_gene: TRBJ1-1
len: 14
CDR3nt: TGTGCCAGTACCGACCGGGACAAGAGGACTGAAGCTTTCTTT
CDR3aa: CASTDRDKRTEAFF

d_gene: NA
abundance: many
v_gene: TRBV6-2/TRBV6-3
j_gene: TRBJ2-3
len: 16
CDR3nt: TGTGCCAGCAGTTACTCTACCGGGTCGACCACAGATACGCAGTATTTT
CDR3aa: CASSYSTGSTTDTQYF

d_gene: NA
abundance: many
v_gene: TRBV4-1
j_gene: TRBJ1-6
len: 15
CDR3nt: TGCGCCAGCAGCCAACTGACAGGCGAGTTGTCACCCCTCCACTTT
CDR3aa: CASSQLTGELSPLHF

d_gene: NA
abundance: many
v_gene: TRBV20-1
j_gene: TRBJ2-2
len: 15
CDR3nt: TGCAGTGCTAGACAGGAGGGCTCGAACACCGGGGAGCTGTTTTTT
CDR3aa: CSARQEGSNTGELFF

d_gene: TRBD2
abundance: few
v_gene: TRBV20-1
j_gene: TRBJ2-1
len: 15
CDR3nt: TGCAGTGCTAGCCCCGGGGTAGCGGGGTACAATGAGCAGTTCTTC
CDR3aa: CSASPGVAGYNEQFF

d_gene: TRBD1
abundance: NA
v_gene: TRBV29-1
j_gene: TRBJ2-5
len: 11
CDR3nt: TGCAGCGTCGTCCAGGGGGCGGCCCAGTACTTC
CDR3aa: CSVVQGAAQYF

d_gene: TRBD2
abundance: NA
v_gene: TRBV4-1
j_gene: TRBJ2-1
len: 18
CDR3nt: TGCGCCAGCAGCCAAGAATTCACTAGCGGACGCTCCTACAATGAGCAGTTCTTC
CDR3aa: CASSQEFTSGRSYNEQFF

d_gene: NA
abundance: many
v_gene: TRBV9
j_gene: TRBJ1-3
len: 15
CDR3nt: TGTGCCAGCAGCGTAGAGGTCGGGGCTGGAAACACCATATATTTT
CDR3aa: CASSVEVGAGNTIYF

d_gene: NA
abundance: few
v_gene: TRBV28
j_gene: TRBJ1-1
len: 19
CDR3nt: TGTGCCAGCAGTTTCTTCATGCGGCCCCGGACAGCGATGAACACTGAAGCTTTCTTT
CDR3aa: CASSFFMRPRTAMNTEAFF

d_gene: NA
abundance: NA
v_gene: TRBV4-1
j_gene: TRBJ2-1
len: 15
CDR3nt: TGCGCCAGCAGCCAAGAGCCGGGGTCCTCCGATGAGCAGTTCTTC
CDR3aa: CASSQEPGSSDEQFF

d_gene: NA
abundance: NA
v_gene: TRBV21-1
j_gene: TRBJ2-7
len: 11
CDR3nt: TGTGCCAGCAGCAGGCGGGGCGAGCAGTACTTC
CDR3aa: CASSRRGEQYF

d_gene: NA
abundance: few
v_gene: TRBV7-9
j_gene: TRBJ1-1
len: 14
CDR3nt: TGTGCCAGCAGATTAAAGACCGGGAACACTGAAGCTTTCTTT
CDR3aa: CASRLKTGNTEAFF

d_gene: NA
abundance: few
v_gene: TRBV4-3
j_gene: TRBJ1-1
len: 17
CDR3nt: TGCGCCAGCAGCCAAGCCGAATATATACAGGGTTTCACTGAAGCTTTCTTT
CDR3aa: CASSQAEYIQGFTEAFF

d_gene: NA
abundance: many
v_gene: TRBV5-1
j_gene: TRBJ2-3
len: 15
CDR3nt: TGCGCCAGCAGCTTGGTGGTTCCTGAGACAGATACGCAGTATTTT
CDR3aa: CASSLVVPETDTQYF

d_gene: TRBD2
abundance: few
v_gene: TRBV5-4
j_gene: TRBJ2-5
len: 14
CDR3nt: TGTGCCAGCAGTTCTCGGGGGGGTAAAGAGACCCAGTACTTC
CDR3aa: CASSSRGGKETQYF

d_gene: TRBD1
abundance: few
v_gene: TRBV29-1
j_gene: TRBJ1-2
len: 13
CDR3nt: TGCAGCGTACGGACAGGGGATATCCATGGCTACACCTTC
CDR3aa: CSVRTGDIHGYTF

d_gene: NA
abundance: NA
v_gene: TRBV28
j_gene: TRBJ2-2
len: 15
CDR3nt: TGTGCCAGCAGTTTTTCAGGGTTCGAGATCGGGGAGCTGTTTTTT
CDR3aa: CASSFSGFEIGELFF